This T cell receptor beta chain came from a study of blood T cell repertoires in COVID-19. The CDR3 runs 16 residues. Trimming cost V 7 bases and J 0 bases, with 16 bases left between them. Germline lookup yields CDR1 SGHKS and CDR2 YYEKEE (reference sequence). Data came from immunoSEQ multiplex PCR; TCRdb stores just in-frame clones and leaves some out. This repertoire shows 250,000 to 350,000 clones, approximately 84% found once; its top ten account for about a sixth. The chain uses TRBV5-5 and TRBJ1-4; the D is unclear. This receptor was identified in a person aged 70 to 79 with COVID-19, enrolled during active disease. Sequenced input: peripheral blood. The DNA for the CDR3 is TGTGCCAGCGACTGGGGAGGAGTTGCAACTAATGAAAAACTGTTTTTT. Amino acid sequence: CASDWGGVATNEKLFF.